These 22 T cell receptor beta chains were sequenced from one sample in a study of blood T cell repertoires in COVID-19. Generated by immunoSEQ multiplex PCR, the TCRdb table keeps only in-frame clones and is missing some. The table shows approximately 400,000 clones, with roughly 80% occurring only once. Sequenced sample: peripheral blood. Every receptor here comes from a human donor with acute or convalescent COVID-19. The donor label of this sample is uncertain.

The rearrangement links TRBV28 to TRBJ1-2, with 9 bases that match TRBD1. CDR3 length: 13 residues. In germline, CDR1 is MDHEN, CDR2 SYDVKM. V lost 6 bases, J lost 7 bases, and 6 bases stayed unmatched. The CDR3 spells CASRQQGARGYTF. CDR3 in DNA: TGTGCCAGCAGGCAACAGGGGGCGCGTGGCTACACCTTC.

The V gene is TRBV28, the J gene TRBJ1-4; TRBD1 might be the D (5 bases). V lost 3 bases to trimming and J lost 6 bases, with 11 bases between them. This CDR3 is 14 amino acids long. Germline assignment: CDR1 MDHEN and CDR2 SYDVKM. The CDR3 DNA is TGTGCCAGCAGTTTTCAGGGTTGGGATGAAAAACTGTTTTTT. This codes for CASSFQGWDEKLFF.

The chain joins TRBV7-9 to TRBJ1-4; the D gene is possibly TRBD1 (5 bases). This CDR3 has 15 amino acids. Looked up from germline, CDR1 is SEHNR and CDR2 is FQNEAQ (reference sequence). The V end was cut by 4 bases, the J end by 6 bases, with 15 bases between. CDR3 DNA: TGTGCCAGCAGCTCCCCACCTGACAGTTATGAAAAACTGTTTTTT. Its translation is CASSSPPDSYEKLFF. The full variable domain, completed using reference TRBV7-9 and TRBJ1-4, is DTGVSQNPRHKITKRGQNVTFRCDPISEHNRLYWYRQTLGQGPEFLTYFQNEAQLEKSRLLSDRFSAERPKGSFSTLEIQRTEQGDSAMYLCASSSPPDSYEKLFFGSGTQLSVL.

The chain carries TRBV5-4 and TRBJ2-2, with a possible D match to TRBD1 (5 bases). CDR3 size: 14 residues. The germline gives CDR1 SGHNT, CDR2 YYREEE (reference sequence). V was cut by 4 bases and J by 0 bases, with 7 bases left in between. CDR3 in DNA: TGTGCCAGCAGCCGGACATCGAACACCGGGGAGCTGTTTTTT. Protein: CASSRTSNTGELFF.

This clone was found once. The chain has TRBV5-1 and TRBJ1-1; 10 positions agree with TRBD1. Germline V gene lookup returns CDR1 SGHRS and CDR2 YFSETQ. CDR3 length: 13 residues. J was trimmed by 4 bases and V by 6 bases; bases with no gene match: 3. The DNA of the CDR3 is TGCGCCAGCACCGGACAGGGGGGCACTGAAGCTTTCTTT. It yields the protein CASTGQGGTEAFF.

The chain links TRBV29-1 to TRBJ1-4; 8 positions match TRBD1. CDR3 length equals 13 residues. Germline-derived CDR1 and CDR2 are SQVTM and ANQGSEA. Trimming removed 6 bases from V and 4 bases from J; junction bases left unmatched: 4. CDR3 loop: CSVKTGVNEKLFF. DNA of the CDR3: TGCAGCGTCAAGACAGGGGTTAATGAAAAACTGTTTTTT.

The chain couples TRBV29-1 to TRBJ1-1; D call uncertain. V gave up 5 bases and J gave up 5 bases, with 15 bases separating them. The CDR3 covers 13 residues. Per germline, CDR1 SQVTM and CDR2 ANQGSEA. The CDR3 nucleotides read TGCAGCGTTTTTCCGTCGGGTGTGACTGAAGCTTTCTTT. Protein sequence: CSVFPSGVTEAFF.

The CDR3 region is CASSDYLAGGRYEQYF. In DNA, the CDR3 is TGTGCCAGCAGTGACTACTTAGCGGGAGGGAGGTACGAGCAGTACTTC. This sequence joins TRBV2 and TRBJ2-7, with 11 bases that match TRBD2. Germline CDR1 is SNHLY and CDR2 is FYNNEI. The CDR3 consists of 16 residues. The V and J ends lost 3 bases and 4 bases, in that order; junction bases with no gene match: 8.

The CDR3 spells CASSLGTANEQFF. The CDR3 DNA reads as TGTGCCAGCAGCTTAGGGACAGCAAATGAGCAGTTCTTC. The gene calls are TRBV11-3 and TRBJ2-1, with D tentatively TRBD1 (6 bases). The V gene's germline CDR1 is SGHNT and CDR2 YENEEA. Trimming shortened V by 1 base and J by 7 bases, and 8 bases separated the two germline ends. The CDR3 runs 13 residues.

This clone has just one count. The rearrangement links TRBV7-2 to TRBJ1-1; D is unresolved. Trimming left V 3 bases short and J 1 base short, with 6 bases between. CDR1 is SGHTA and CDR2 is FQGNSA in the germline V gene. The length of the CDR3 is 13 residues. The CDR3 sequence is CASSFSGNTEAFF. In DNA, the CDR3 is TGTGCCAGCAGCTTTTCAGGGAACACTGAAGCTTTCTTT.

This chain joins TRBV7-8 and TRBJ2-7; 7 nucleotides line up with TRBD2. V dropped 1 base and J dropped 4; count of bases not matched to a gene: 4. The CDR3 spans 14 residues. Germline V lookup: CDR1 SGHVS, CDR2 FQNEAQ. The CDR3 is CASSLGGSKYEQYF. In nucleotides, the CDR3 is TGTGCCAGCAGCTTAGGCGGGAGCAAGTACGAGCAGTACTTC.

This rearrangement joins TRBV2 to TRBJ1-1, with 7 bases fitting TRBD1. The CDR3 spans 13 residues. Germline-derived CDR1 and CDR2 are SNHLY and FYNNEI. V trimming: 6 bases; J trimming: 4 bases; junction bases outside the gene matches: 5. The CDR3 DNA sequence: TGTGCCAGCAGGATTGACAGGGTCACTGAAGCTTTCTTT. Protein product: CASRIDRVTEAFF. Full variable domain (remainder filled in from reference TRBV2 and TRBJ1-1): EPEVTQTPSHQVTQMGQEVILRCVPISNHLYFYWYRQILGQKVEFLVSFYNNEISEKSEIFDDQFSVERPDGSNFTLKIRSTKLEDSAMYFCASRIDRVTEAFFGQGTRLTVV.

A note on this clone: A much larger clone lies one base from this, so it may be a read error. The sample holds other DNA sequences that translate to the same CDR3. The CDR3 spells CASRPQGSGNTIYF. DNA of the CDR3: TGTGCCAGCAGACCACAGGGCTCTGGAAACACCATATATTTT. The chain joins TRBV3-1 (or the pseudogene TRBV3-2) to TRBJ1-3, with D perhaps matching TRBD1 (6 bases). The CDR3 consists of 14 residues. The V gene's germline CDR1 is LGHDT and CDR2 YNNKEL (reference sequence). Trimming left V 6 bases short and J 0 bases short, with 9 bases between.

V gene TRBV6-5 combines with J gene TRBJ2-1, with D possibly TRBD2 on 6 matching bases. V dropped 8 bases and J dropped 2 bases, with 16 bases sitting between them. CDR3 length: 15 amino acids. The V gene's germline CDR1 is MNHEY and CDR2 SVGAGI. CDR3 nucleotide sequence: TGTGCCAGCGCCGGCGGGATGGTGACCTACAATGAGCAGTTCTTC. Translated, it gives CASAGGMVTYNEQFF.

The V call is TRBV5-1, the J call TRBJ1-2, with a tentative D call TRBD1 (6 bases). Trimming pared 4 bases from V and 5 bases from J, leaving 18 bases between. The CDR3 is 15 amino acids. Per germline, CDR1 SGHRS and CDR2 YFSETQ. The CDR3 is CASSPGDHSPYGYTF. CDR3 DNA sequence: TGCGCCAGCAGCCCAGGGGACCATTCCCCTTATGGCTACACCTTC.

Points on this clone: The sample holds other DNA sequences that translate to the same CDR3. The genes are TRBV5-1 and TRBJ1-1; D call uncertain. V lost 2 bases to trimming and J lost 4 bases, with 6 bases between them. Per germline, CDR1 SGHRS and CDR2 YFSETQ. The CDR3 length is 12 residues. The CDR3 DNA sequence: TGCGCCAGCAGCTTTAGTGGCACTGAAGCTTTCTTT. It yields the protein CASSFSGTEAFF.

The rearrangement joins TRBV15 to TRBJ1-2, with D maybe TRBD1 (6 bases). The CDR3 has 13 amino acids. In germline, CDR1 is LNHNV, CDR2 YYDKDF (reference sequence). V gave up 6 bases and J gave up 4 bases, with 12 bases separating them. The CDR3 coding sequence is TGTGCCACCAGACCGACAGGAGTCTATGGCTACACCTTC. Protein product: CATRPTGVYGYTF.

This chain connects TRBV29-1 to TRBJ1-2, with D possibly TRBD1 on 5 matching bases. The CDR3 runs to 12 residues. Trimming removed 4 bases at V and 2 bases at J, with 8 bases between. Germline values: CDR1 SQVTM, CDR2 ANQGSEA. CDR3 sequence: CSVGQGNYGYTF. For the CDR3, the DNA is TGCAGCGTTGGGCAGGGAAACTATGGCTACACCTTC.

The V and J genes are TRBV19 and TRBJ2-3, with 11 bases lining up with TRBD2. The CDR3 has 14 residues. The V gene end was trimmed by 7 bases and the J gene end by 4 bases; junction bases not matched to a gene: 4. The germline gives CDR1 LNHDA, CDR2 SQIVND (reference sequence). DNA of the CDR3: TGTGCCAGTACCCGGACTAGCGGGCCAGATACGCAGTATTTT. The encoded protein is CASTRTSGPDTQYF. The whole variable domain, remainder taken from reference TRBV19 and TRBJ2-3, is DGGITQSPKYLFRKEGQNVTLSCEQNLNHDAMYWYRQDPGQGLRLIYYSQIVNDFQKGDIAEGYSVSREKKESFPLTVTSAQKNPTAFYLCASTRTSGPDTQYFGPGTRLTVL.

This clone was picked up a small number of times. The chain has TRBV29-1 and TRBJ2-5; 7 bases are a match to TRBD1. This CDR3 is 13 amino acids long. V was pared by 3 bases and J by 6 bases, with 7 bases of the junction left unmatched. Germline V gene sequence: CDR1 SQVTM, CDR2 ANQGSEA. This chain's CDR3 is CSVDRQGGKTQYF. The DNA of the CDR3 is TGCAGCGTTGATCGACAGGGCGGAAAGACCCAGTACTTC.

J is TRBJ1-2 and V is TRBV12-3 or TRBV12-4, with 7 bases identical to TRBD1. CDR3 length: 13 residues. V gave up 5 bases and J gave up 6 bases; unmatched junction bases: 6. The CDR3 loop is CASSPDRVNGYTF. CDR3 bases: TGTGCCAGCAGTCCCGACAGGGTCAATGGCTACACCTTC.

This clone came up once. The chain carries TRBV3-1 (or the pseudogene TRBV3-2) and TRBJ1-2; D unclear. The CDR3 sequence is 14 residues long. Trimming cost V 6 bases and J 2 bases, with 13 bases left between them. From germline, CDR1 is LGHDT and CDR2 YNNKEL (reference sequence). This chain's CDR3 is CASRFHEANYGYTF. CDR3 nucleotides: TGTGCCAGCAGATTCCACGAAGCGAACTATGGCTACACCTTC.